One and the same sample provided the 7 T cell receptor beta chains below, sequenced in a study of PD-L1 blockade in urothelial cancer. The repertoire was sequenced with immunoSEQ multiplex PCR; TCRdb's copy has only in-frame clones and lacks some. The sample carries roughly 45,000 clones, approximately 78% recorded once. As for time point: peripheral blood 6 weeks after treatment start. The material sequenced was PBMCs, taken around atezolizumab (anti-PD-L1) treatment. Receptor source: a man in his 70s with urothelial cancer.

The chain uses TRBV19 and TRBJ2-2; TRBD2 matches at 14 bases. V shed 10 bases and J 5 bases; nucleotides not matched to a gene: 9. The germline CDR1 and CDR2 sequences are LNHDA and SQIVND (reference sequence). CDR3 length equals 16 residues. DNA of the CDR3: TGTGCCACCAAGACTAGCGGGAGGGCCGAAACCGGGGAGCTGTTTTTT. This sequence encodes CATKTSGRAETGELFF.

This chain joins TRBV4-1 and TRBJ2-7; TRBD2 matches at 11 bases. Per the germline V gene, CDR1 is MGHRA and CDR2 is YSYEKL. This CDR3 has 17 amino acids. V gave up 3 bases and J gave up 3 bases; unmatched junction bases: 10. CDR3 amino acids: CASSQRGTSGGVYEQYF. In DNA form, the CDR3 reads TGCGCCAGCAGCCAGCGCGGGACTAGCGGCGGGGTCTACGAGCAGTACTTC.

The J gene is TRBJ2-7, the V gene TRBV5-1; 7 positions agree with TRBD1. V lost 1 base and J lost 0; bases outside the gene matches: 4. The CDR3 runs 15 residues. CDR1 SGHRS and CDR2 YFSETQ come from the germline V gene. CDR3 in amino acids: CASSLRGGASYEQYF. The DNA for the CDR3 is TGCGCCAGCAGCTTGAGAGGGGGCGCCTCCTACGAGCAGTACTTC.

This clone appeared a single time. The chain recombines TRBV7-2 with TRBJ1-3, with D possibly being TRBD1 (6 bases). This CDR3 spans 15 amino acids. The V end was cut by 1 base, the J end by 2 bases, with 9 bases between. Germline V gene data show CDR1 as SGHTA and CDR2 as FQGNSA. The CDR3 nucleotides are TGTGCCAGCAGCTTAGATTCAGGGGCTGGAAACACCATATATTTT. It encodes CASSLDSGAGNTIYF.

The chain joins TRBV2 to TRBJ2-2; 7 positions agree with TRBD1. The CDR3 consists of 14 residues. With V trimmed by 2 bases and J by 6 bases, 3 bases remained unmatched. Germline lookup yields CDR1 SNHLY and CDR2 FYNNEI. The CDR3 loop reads CASSEQGVAGELFF. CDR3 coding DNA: TGTGCCAGCAGTGAACAGGGGGTTGCCGGGGAGCTGTTTTTT.

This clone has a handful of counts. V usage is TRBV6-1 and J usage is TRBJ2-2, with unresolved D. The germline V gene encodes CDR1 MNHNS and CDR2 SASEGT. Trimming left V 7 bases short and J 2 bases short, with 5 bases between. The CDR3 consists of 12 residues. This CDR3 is CASTLNTGELFF. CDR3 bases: TGTGCCAGCACTTTAAACACCGGGGAGCTGTTTTTT.

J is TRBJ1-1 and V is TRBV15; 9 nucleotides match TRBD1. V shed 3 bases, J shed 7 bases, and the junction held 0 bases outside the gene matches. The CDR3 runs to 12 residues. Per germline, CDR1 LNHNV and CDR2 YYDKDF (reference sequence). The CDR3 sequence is CATSRDRGEAFF. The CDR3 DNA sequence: TGTGCCACCAGCAGGGACAGGGGTGAAGCTTTCTTT.